This T cell receptor beta chain was observed in a study of post-analysis software for immune sequencing data. Presence of unique molecular identifiers characterized the TCR beta cDNA libraries. Input amounts of about 0.95 to 11 million T cells were used. These gave around 500,000 cDNA molecules, so each molecule approximated one T cell. MiXCR was run by TCRdb on the PCR reads, yielding one entry per CDR3 protein. The profile covers fewer than 600,000 distinct CDR3 sequences, with roughly 46% appearing a single time and roughly an eighth taken by the ten largest. This clonotype was detected a few times. The TCR sequence derives from a girl aged 5-17 years with multiple sclerosis. Sequencing input: blood.

CDR3 sequence (DNA): TGTGCCAGCAGCTTAGGGCCCGGGAGTGGTGAGACCCAGTACTTC. This translates into CASSLGPGSGETQYF. This chain connects TRBV7-9 to TRBJ2-5, with D maybe TRBD2 (6 bases). V lost 1 base, J lost 5 bases, and 14 bases lay in between. Looked up from germline, CDR1 is SEHNR and CDR2 is FQNEAQ (reference sequence). The CDR3 spans 15 residues.